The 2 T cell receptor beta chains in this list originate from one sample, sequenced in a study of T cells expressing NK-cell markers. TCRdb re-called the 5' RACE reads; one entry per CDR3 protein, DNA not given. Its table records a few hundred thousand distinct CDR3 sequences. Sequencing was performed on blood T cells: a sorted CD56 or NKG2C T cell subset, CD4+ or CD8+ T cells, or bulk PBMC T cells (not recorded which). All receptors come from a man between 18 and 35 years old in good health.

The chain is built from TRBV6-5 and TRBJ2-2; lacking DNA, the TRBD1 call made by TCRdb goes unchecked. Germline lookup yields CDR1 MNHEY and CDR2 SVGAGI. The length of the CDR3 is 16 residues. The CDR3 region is CASSYGTGNDGGELFF.

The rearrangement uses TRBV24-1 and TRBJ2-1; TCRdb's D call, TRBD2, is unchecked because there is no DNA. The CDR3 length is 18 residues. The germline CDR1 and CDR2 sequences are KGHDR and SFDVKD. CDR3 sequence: CATSDSGLAGVLINEQFF.